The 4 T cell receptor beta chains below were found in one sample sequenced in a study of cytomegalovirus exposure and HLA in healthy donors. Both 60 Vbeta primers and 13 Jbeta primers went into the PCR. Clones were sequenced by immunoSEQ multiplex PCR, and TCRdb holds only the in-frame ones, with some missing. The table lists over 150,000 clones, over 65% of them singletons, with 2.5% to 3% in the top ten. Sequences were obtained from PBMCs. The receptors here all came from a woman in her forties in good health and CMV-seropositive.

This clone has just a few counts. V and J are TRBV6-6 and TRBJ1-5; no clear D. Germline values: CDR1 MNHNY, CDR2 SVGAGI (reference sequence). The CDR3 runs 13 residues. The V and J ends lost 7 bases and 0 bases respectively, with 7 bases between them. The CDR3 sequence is CASTQHSNQPQHF. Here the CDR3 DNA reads TGTGCCAGCACCCAACATAGCAATCAGCCCCAGCATTTT.

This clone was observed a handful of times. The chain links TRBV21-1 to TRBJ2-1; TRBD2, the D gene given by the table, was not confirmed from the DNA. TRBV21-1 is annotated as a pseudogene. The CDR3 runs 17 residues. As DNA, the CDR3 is TGTGCCAGCAGCAAACCGGGACTAGCGGGAGCATACAATGAGCAGTTCTTC. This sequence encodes CASSKPGLAGAYNEQFF.

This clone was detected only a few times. The CDR3 sequence is CASSFQGTTTNEKLFF. DNA for the CDR3: TGTGCCAGCAGCTTTCAGGGGACTACAACTAATGAAAAACTGTTTTTT. This chain uses TRBV5-8 with TRBJ1-4; maybe TRBD1 (6 bases). V dropped 2 bases and J dropped 0 bases, with 11 bases sitting between them. Germline CDR1 and CDR2: SGHTS and YDEGEE. CDR3 length: 16 amino acids.

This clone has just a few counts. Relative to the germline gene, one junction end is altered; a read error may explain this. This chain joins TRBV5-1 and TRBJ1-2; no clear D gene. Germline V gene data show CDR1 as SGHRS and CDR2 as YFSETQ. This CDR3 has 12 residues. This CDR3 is CASSAGGGSYPF. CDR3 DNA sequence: TGCGCCAGCAGCGCCGGAGGAGGGAGCTACCCCTTC.